One sample yielded the 12 T cell receptor beta chains listed below, sequenced in a study of identifying expanded T cells in peripheral blood (dated by TCRdb to the late 2010s). Libraries were made using the immunoSEQ multiplex PCR assay. Entries here come from immuneACCESS through TCRdb and include only in-frame sequences with V and J called. Some clones fail to appear in such tables; in the studies checked, an unresolved V gene covers under half of the shortfall, and the cause of the remainder is unknown. This sample gives 55,000 to 80,000 clones in total; around 86% of them show up just once. Jointly, the top ten make up 15% to 20% of the sample. Sequenced sample: blood. The receptors shown here come from a person aged 18 to 75 in good health.

This clone was detected only a few times. The J gene is TRBJ1-1, the V gene TRBV7-9; D uncertain. Germline loops: CDR1 SEHNR, CDR2 FQNEAQ (reference sequence). This CDR3 has 11 amino acids. Trimming removed 3 bases at V and 9 bases at J, with 8 bases between. Here the CDR3 reads CASSLLGKAFF. The CDR3 nucleotides are TGTGCCAGCAGCTTGTTGGGGAAAGCTTTCTTT.

This chain connects TRBV6-6 to TRBJ1-6, with D maybe TRBD1 (6 bases). The V end was cut by 4 bases, the J end by 10 bases, with 14 bases between. This CDR3 spans 14 amino acids. Germline values: CDR1 MNHNY, CDR2 SVGAGI (reference sequence). CDR3 bases: TGTGCCAGCAGTTCTTTACACGGGGGCTCACCCCTCCACTTT. Its translation is CASSSLHGGSPLHF.

The V and J genes are TRBV5-4 and TRBJ2-7, with D perhaps TRBD1 (5 bases). The V end was cut by 4 bases, the J end by 1 base, with 6 bases between. Looked up from germline, CDR1 is SGHNT and CDR2 is YYREEE (reference sequence). CDR3 length equals 12 residues. The CDR3 sequence: CASSHRSYEQYF. CDR3 nucleotides: TGTGCCAGCAGCCACAGGTCCTACGAGCAGTACTTC.

On this clone itself: One junction end disagrees with the germline gene, perhaps due to a read error. The chain recombines TRBV11-3 with TRBJ2-3, with 9 bases aligning to TRBD1. Germline V lookup: CDR1 SGHNT, CDR2 YENEEA. There are 12 residues in the CDR3. As DNA, the CDR3 is TGTGCCAGCAGCTTAGTAGGGGACAGGGAGGATTTT. This sequence encodes CASSLVGDREDF. Based on the CDR3 plus reference TRBV11-3 and TRBJ2-3, the full variable domain is EAGVVQSPRYKIIEKKQPVAFWCNPISGHNTLYWYLQNLGQGPELLIRYENEEAVDDSQLPKDRFSAERLKGVDSTLKIQPAELGDSAVYLCASSLVGDREDFGPGTRLTVL.

The chain is built from TRBV7-9 and TRBJ2-5; weak D call: TRBD1 (6 bases). Germline CDR1 reads SEHNR; CDR2 reads FQNEAQ (reference sequence). The V gene lost 3 bases and the J gene lost 4 bases, with 15 bases spanning the gap. The CDR3 contains 15 residues. The CDR3 nucleotides are TGTGCCAGCAGCTTGTGGGGGCGCGCTCCAGAGACCCAGTACTTC. As protein: CASSLWGRAPETQYF.

V gene TRBV4-1 combines with J gene TRBJ2-3; 7 nucleotides align to TRBD1. The trim removed 0 bases at V and 4 bases at J, leaving 4 bases unmatched. Germline values: CDR1 MGHRA, CDR2 YSYEKL. The CDR3 is 15 amino acids. CDR3 in amino acids: CASSQESRGPDTQYF. CDR3 nucleotide sequence: TGCGCCAGCAGCCAAGAATCGAGGGGGCCAGATACGCAGTATTTT.

The chain uses TRBV5-4 and TRBJ2-5; D is perhaps TRBD2 (6 bases). Per germline, CDR1 SGHNT and CDR2 YYREEE (reference sequence). This CDR3 contains 14 residues. Between the trimmed V and J ends, which lost 0 bases and 2 bases, there was a span of 8 bases. CDR3 sequence (DNA): TGTGCCAGCAGCTTGGTAGCGGTGCAAGAGACCCAGTACTTC. Residues: CASSLVAVQETQYF.

This sequence joins TRBV14 and TRBJ2-6; weak D call: TRBD2 (6 bases). V lost 1 base and J lost 1, with 14 bases in between. CDR1 and CDR2 (germline): SGHDN, FVKESK. This CDR3 comprises 18 residues. For the CDR3, the DNA is TGTGCCAGCAGCCAAGGCCATAGCGGAGGTTCTGGGGCCAACGTCCTGACTTTC. Amino acid sequence: CASSQGHSGGSGANVLTF.

This chain links TRBV6-5 with TRBJ2-7; 7 positions agree with TRBD2. CDR3 size: 14 residues. Germline V gives CDR1 MNHEY, CDR2 SVGAGI. Losses at the gene ends were 5 bases for V and 2 bases for J; bases not matched to a gene: 6. CDR3 sequence: CASSPLAGAYEQYF. The CDR3 DNA is TGTGCCAGCAGTCCCTTGGCGGGAGCCTACGAGCAGTACTTC.

The chain couples TRBV7-9 to TRBJ2-5; 11 bases fit TRBD2. The trim removed 1 base at V and 3 bases at J, leaving 1 base unmatched. CDR3 size: 15 residues. The germline CDR1 and CDR2 sequences are SEHNR and FQNEAQ (reference sequence). The CDR3 DNA reads as TGTGCCAGCAGCTTAGGGGGACTAGCGGAAGAGACCCAGTACTTC. This encodes CASSLGGLAEETQYF.

The chain couples TRBV11-2 to TRBJ1-1, with 12 bases matching TRBD1. CDR3 length equals 18 residues. Germline values: CDR1 SGHAT, CDR2 FQNNGV. The J segment lost 1 base and the V segment lost 7 bases, leaving 13 bases of the junction unmatched. Here the CDR3 reads CASNGARDRGRGNTEAFF. Written as DNA, the CDR3 is TGTGCCAGCAACGGGGCCCGGGACAGGGGGCGCGGGAACACTGAAGCTTTCTTT. Based on the CDR3 plus reference TRBV11-2 and TRBJ1-1, the full variable domain is EAGVAQSPRYKIIEKRQSVAFWCNPISGHATLYWYQQILGQGPKLLIQFQNNGVVDDSQLPKDRFSAERLKGVDSTLKIQPAKLEDSAVYLCASNGARDRGRGNTEAFFGQGTRLTVV.

This chain connects TRBV19 to TRBJ2-3, with TRBD2 matching 8 bases. The CDR3 spans 15 residues. J gave up 3 bases and V 1 base, and 3 bases lay outside the gene matches. Germline CDR1 reads LNHDA; CDR2 reads SQIVND (reference sequence). In DNA, the CDR3 is TGTGCCAGTAGTATAGGAGGCGGGAGGACAGATACGCAGTATTTT. This encodes CASSIGGGRTDTQYF.